This TCR beta chain derives from a study of OX40 agonist ivuxolimab in advanced cancers. Looking at the study overall: Of the participants, 40% had some prior anti-PD-1, anti-PD-L1 or anti-CTLA-4 therapy, which was allowed. Two cutaneous melanoma patients and one hepatocellular carcinoma patient, three in all, had partial responses.

Assay: immunoSEQ multiplex PCR; the TCRdb copy retains only in-frame clones and omits some. The sample has approximately 90,000 clones, around 90% seen once. The CDR3 totals 14 residues. V was cut by 3 bases and J by 4 bases, with 9 bases left in between. Germline CDR1 reads SEHNR; CDR2 reads FQNEAQ (reference sequence). This sequence joins TRBV7-9 and TRBJ2-2, with D uncertain. The sample consisted of CD4+ or CD8+ T cells sorted from blood, taken in a trial of the OX40 agonist ivuxolimab. This clonotype was obtained from an adult with an advanced solid tumor such as melanoma, head and neck, liver or kidney cancer. This chain's CDR3 is CASSFPLGTGELFF. In DNA form, the CDR3 reads TGTGCCAGCAGCTTCCCTCTAGGCACCGGGGAGCTGTTTTTT.